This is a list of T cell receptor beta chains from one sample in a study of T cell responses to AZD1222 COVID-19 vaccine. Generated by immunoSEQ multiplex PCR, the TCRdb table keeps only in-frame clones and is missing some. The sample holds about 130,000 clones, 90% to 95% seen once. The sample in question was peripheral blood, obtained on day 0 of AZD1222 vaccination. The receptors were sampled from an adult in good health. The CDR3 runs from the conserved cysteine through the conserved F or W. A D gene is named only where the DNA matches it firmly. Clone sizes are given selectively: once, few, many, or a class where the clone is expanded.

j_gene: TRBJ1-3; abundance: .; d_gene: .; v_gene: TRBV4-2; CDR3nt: TGTGCCAGCAGCCAAGGCCAGTACTCTGGAAACACCATATATTTT; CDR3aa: CASSQGQYSGNTIYF
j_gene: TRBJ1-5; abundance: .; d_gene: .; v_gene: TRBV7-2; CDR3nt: TGTGCCAGCAGCGCCCCCCTAGCGAGGGGCCACCAGCCCCAGCATTTT; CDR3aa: CASSAPLARGHQPQHF
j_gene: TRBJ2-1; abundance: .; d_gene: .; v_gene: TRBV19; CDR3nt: TGTGCCAGTAGTCTCGTGGGGTATGAGCAGTTCTTC; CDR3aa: CASSLVGYEQFF
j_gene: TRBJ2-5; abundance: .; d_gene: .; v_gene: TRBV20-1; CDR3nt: TGCAGTGCTAGTACCCAAAGGGTAGAGACCCAGTACTTC; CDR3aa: CSASTQRVETQYF
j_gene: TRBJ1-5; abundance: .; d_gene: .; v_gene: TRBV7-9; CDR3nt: TGTGCCAGCAGCCGTAGAACAGGTAGCGAAACCAATCAGCCCCAGCATTTT; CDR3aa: CASSRRTGSETNQPQHF
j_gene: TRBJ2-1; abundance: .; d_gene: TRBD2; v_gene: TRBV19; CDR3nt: TGTGCCAGTGGGATAGCGGGAGGGTCCTACAATGAGCAGTTCTTC; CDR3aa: CASGIAGGSYNEQFF
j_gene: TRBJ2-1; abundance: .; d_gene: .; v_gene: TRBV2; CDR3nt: TGTGCCAGCAGTGCGTACAGGGTATATGAGCAGTTCTTC; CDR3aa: CASSAYRVYEQFF
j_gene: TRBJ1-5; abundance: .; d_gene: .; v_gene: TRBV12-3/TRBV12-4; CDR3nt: TGTGCCAGCAGTCCTCAGGGAGATCAGCCCCAGCATTTT; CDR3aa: CASSPQGDQPQHF
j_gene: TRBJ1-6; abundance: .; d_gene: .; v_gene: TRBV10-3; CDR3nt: TGTGCCATCATAACAGGAGGGCGAGAATCACCCCTCCACTTT; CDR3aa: CAIITGGRESPLHF
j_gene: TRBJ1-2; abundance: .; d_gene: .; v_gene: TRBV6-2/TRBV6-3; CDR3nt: TGTGCCAGCAGTTCCGTGAACTATGGCTACACCTTC; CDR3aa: CASSSVNYGYTF
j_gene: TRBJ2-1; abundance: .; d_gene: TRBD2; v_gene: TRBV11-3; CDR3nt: TGTGCCAGCAGCTTAGTACTGACTAGCGGGGGGGTTTATGAGCAGTTCTTC; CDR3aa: CASSLVLTSGGVYEQFF
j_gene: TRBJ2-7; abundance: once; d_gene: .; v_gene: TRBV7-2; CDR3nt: TGTGCCAGCAGCTTAGCGGCGGCTTCCTACGAGCAGTACTTC; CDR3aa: CASSLAAASYEQYF
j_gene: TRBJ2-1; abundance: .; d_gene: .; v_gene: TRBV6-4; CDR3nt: TGTGCCAGCAGTGAAGGGGACTACAATGAGCAGTTCTTC; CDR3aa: CASSEGDYNEQFF
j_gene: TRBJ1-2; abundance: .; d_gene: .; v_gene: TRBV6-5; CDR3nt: TGTGCCAGCAGGCGGGGGGGGAACTATGGCTACACCTTC; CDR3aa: CASRRGGNYGYTF
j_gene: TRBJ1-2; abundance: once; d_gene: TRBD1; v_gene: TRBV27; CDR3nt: TGTGCCAGCATCCCTACACAGGGGCCGAGCTATGGCTACACCTTC; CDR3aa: CASIPTQGPSYGYTF
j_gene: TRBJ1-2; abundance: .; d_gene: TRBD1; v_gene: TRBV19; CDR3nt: TGTGCCAGTAGTATCCCTGGCAGGGGGCCAGACTGGGGCTACACCTTC; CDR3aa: CASSIPGRGPDWGYTF
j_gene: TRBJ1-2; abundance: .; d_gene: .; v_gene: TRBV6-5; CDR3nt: TGTGCCAGCAGTTACTCTTTCGGAGGGCCAAACTATGGCTACACCTTC; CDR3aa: CASSYSFGGPNYGYTF
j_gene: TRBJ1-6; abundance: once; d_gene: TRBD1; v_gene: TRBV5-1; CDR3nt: TGCGCCAGCAGCTTGAACAGGGGAACGAATTCACCCCTCCACTTT; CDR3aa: CASSLNRGTNSPLHF
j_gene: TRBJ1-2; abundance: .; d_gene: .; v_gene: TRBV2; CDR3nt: TGTGCCAGCAGTGAAAGCCAGGGCTATGGCTACACCTTC; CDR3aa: CASSESQGYGYTF
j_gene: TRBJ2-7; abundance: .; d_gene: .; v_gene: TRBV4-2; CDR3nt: TGTGCCAGCAGCCAGGAGGGATGGAGAGGGAATTACGAGCAGTACTTC; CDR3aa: CASSQEGWRGNYEQYF
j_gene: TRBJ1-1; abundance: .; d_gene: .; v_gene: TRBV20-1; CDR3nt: TGCAGTGCTAGTGTTTCTTCCGGGGGCACTGAAGCTTTCTTT; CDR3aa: CSASVSSGGTEAFF
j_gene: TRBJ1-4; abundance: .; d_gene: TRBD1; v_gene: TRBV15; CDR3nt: TGTGCCACCAGCAGGGCCCCGGGACAGGGGCATGAAAAACTGTTTTTT; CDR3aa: CATSRAPGQGHEKLFF
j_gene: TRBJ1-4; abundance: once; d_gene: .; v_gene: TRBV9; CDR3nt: TGTGCCAGCAGCGTTGGGGATTTGGGTGAAAAACTGTTTTTT; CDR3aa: CASSVGDLGEKLFF
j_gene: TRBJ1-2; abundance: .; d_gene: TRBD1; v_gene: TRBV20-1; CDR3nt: TGCAGTGCTTTAACAGGGGAGGGCTACACCTTC; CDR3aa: CSALTGEGYTF
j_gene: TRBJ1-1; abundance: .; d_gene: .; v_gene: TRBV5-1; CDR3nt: TGCGCCAGCAGCTTGGGGTCAGGGAGGCTAGGGAGCGCTGAAGCTTTCTTT; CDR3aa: CASSLGSGRLGSAEAFF
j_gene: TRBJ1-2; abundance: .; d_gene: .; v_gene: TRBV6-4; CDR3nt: TGTGCCAGCAGTGACTCCGCAGGGGACGTATCTAACTATGGCTACACCTTC; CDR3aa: CASSDSAGDVSNYGYTF
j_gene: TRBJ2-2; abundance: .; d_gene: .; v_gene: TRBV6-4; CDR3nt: TGTGCCAGCAGTGAGGGAGTTGGGGACACCGGGGAGCTGTTTTTT; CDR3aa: CASSEGVGDTGELFF
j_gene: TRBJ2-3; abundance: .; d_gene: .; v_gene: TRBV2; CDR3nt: TGTGCCAGCAGTGAAAAGACTATTTCAGATACGCAGTATTTT; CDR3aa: CASSEKTISDTQYF
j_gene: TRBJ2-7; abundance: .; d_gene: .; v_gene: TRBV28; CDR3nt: TGTGCCAGCAGCCCAGGTCCTCTTAGCTCCTACGAGCAGTACTTC; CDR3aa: CASSPGPLSSYEQYF
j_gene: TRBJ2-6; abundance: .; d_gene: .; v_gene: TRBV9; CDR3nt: TGTGCCAGCAGCGTATGGAAAGCACTCTCTGGGGCCAACGTCCTGACTTTC; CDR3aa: CASSVWKALSGANVLTF
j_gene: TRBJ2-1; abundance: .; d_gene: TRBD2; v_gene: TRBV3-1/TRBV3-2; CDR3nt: TGTGCCAGCAGCCAAGAATGGAGAGCGGGAGAAGCGAATGAGCAGTTCTTC; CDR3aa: CASSQEWRAGEANEQFF
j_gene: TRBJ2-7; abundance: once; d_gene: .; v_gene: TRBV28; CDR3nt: TGTGCCAGCAGTCCTTGGACTCAGGCCTCCTACGAGCAGTACTTC; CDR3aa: CASSPWTQASYEQYF
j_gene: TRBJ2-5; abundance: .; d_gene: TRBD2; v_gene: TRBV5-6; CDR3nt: TGTGCCAGCAGCCTACTAGCGGAAGAGACCCAGTACTTC; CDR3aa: CASSLLAEETQYF
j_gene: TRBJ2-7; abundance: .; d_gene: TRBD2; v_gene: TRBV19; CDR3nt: TGTGCCAGTAGTAACGCGGGAGAAAGGGGCTCCTACGAGCAGTACTTC; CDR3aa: CASSNAGERGSYEQYF
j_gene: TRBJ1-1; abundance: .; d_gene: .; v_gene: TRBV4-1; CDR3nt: TGCGCCAGCAGCCAATTTGTCACAGGGAAAATGAATGAAGCTTTCTTT; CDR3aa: CASSQFVTGKMNEAFF
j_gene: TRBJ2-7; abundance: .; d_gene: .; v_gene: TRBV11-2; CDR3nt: TGTGCCAGCAGCCCGGACCAGGCTGAGCAGTACTTC; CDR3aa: CASSPDQAEQYF
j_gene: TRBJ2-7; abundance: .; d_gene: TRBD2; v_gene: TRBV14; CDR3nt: TGTGCCAGCAGCCACGGGACTAGCGGGCCCTACGAGCAGTACTTC; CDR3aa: CASSHGTSGPYEQYF
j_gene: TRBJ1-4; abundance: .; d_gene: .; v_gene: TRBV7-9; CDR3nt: TGTGCTAACTCCCCTACCGGGGATGAAAAACTGTTTTTT; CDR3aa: CANSPTGDEKLFF
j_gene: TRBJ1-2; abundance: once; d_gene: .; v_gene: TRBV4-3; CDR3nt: TGCGCCAGCAGCCAAGATCAACAGTCTAACTATGGCTACACCTTC; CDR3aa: CASSQDQQSNYGYTF
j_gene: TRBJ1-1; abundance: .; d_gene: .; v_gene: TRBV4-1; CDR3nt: TGCGCCAGCAGCCAAGATGAAAGGGCCAACACTGAAGCTTTCTTT; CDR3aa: CASSQDERANTEAFF
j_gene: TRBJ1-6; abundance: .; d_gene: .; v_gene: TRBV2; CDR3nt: TGTGCCAGCAGTGAAGCACCCCGGGCCCCCGGGCCCCTCCACTTT; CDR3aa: CASSEAPRAPGPLHF
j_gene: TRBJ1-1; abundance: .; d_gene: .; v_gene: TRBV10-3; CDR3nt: TGTGCCATCAGTGACGGACGGCGAGGCACTGAAGCTTTCTTT; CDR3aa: CAISDGRRGTEAFF
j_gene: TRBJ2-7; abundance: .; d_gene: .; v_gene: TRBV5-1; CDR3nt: TGCGCCAGCACGACGACAACGGGCTCCTACGAGCAGTACTTC; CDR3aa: CASTTTTGSYEQYF
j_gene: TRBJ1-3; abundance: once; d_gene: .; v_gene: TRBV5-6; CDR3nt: TGTGCCAGCAGCCCTCGGGGTGGAAACACCATATATTTT; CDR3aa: CASSPRGGNTIYF
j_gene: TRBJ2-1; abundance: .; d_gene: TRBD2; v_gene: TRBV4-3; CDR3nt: TGCGCCAGCAGCCAAGGGTCACTAGCGGGAGATGGTGAGCAGTTCTTC; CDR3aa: CASSQGSLAGDGEQFF